The 9 T cell receptor beta chains in this list originate from one sample, sequenced in a study of beta chain features in type 1 diabetes. Expressed TCRB transcripts were sequenced because the entire RNA isolate underwent reverse transcription. TCRdb's copy holds only in-frame clones and misses some; the assay was immunoSEQ multiplex PCR. The repertoire holds fewer than 650,000 clones, with less than 20% as singletons. Sequencing was carried out using naive CD4+ T cells from blood. Every receptor here comes from a young man in good health.

In its sample, this clone was seen a few times. This chain links TRBV6-5 with TRBJ2-7, with TRBD1 identical over 11 bases. With 2 bases clipped from V and 7 bases from J, the junction kept 10 bases outside the gene matches. The CDR3 has 16 residues. The germline V gene has CDR1 MNHEY and CDR2 SVGAGI. The CDR3 DNA follows: TGTGCCAGCAGTTACAGAGTGGACAGGGGGCCCTTTGAGCAGTACTTC. Translation: CASSYRVDRGPFEQYF.

The rearrangement links TRBV5-4 to TRBJ1-1, with TRBD1 matching 8 bases. CDR3 length equals 15 residues. The germline gives CDR1 SGHNT, CDR2 YYREEE (reference sequence). The trim removed 4 bases at V and 2 bases at J, leaving 7 bases unmatched. The CDR3 sequence: CASSPDRGGNTEAFF. CDR3 coding DNA: TGTGCCAGCAGCCCAGACAGGGGAGGTAACACTGAAGCTTTCTTT. Based on the CDR3 plus reference TRBV5-4 and TRBJ1-1, the full variable domain is ETGVTQSPTHLIKTRGQQVTLRCSSQSGHNTVSWYQQALGQGPQFIFQYYREEENGRGNFPPRFSGLQFPNYSSELNVNALELDDSALYLCASSPDRGGNTEAFFGQGTRLTVV.

The chain combines TRBV7-3 with TRBJ2-2; D ambiguous. Trimming stripped 5 bases from V and 7 bases from J, with 14 bases between. The CDR3 length is 14 residues. From germline, CDR1 is SGHTA and CDR2 FQGTGA. CDR3 bases: TGTGCCAGCAGCCCCGGTGGGGATAGCGGGGAGCTGTTTTTT. Translation gives CASSPGGDSGELFF.

This clone was seen more than once but under ten times. The V and J genes are TRBV7-3 and TRBJ2-7; a possible D gene is TRBD1 (6 bases). The CDR3 runs 15 residues. Between the trimmed V and J ends, which lost 5 bases and 1 base, there was a span of 15 bases. Germline loops: CDR1 SGHTA, CDR2 FQGTGA. CDR3 nucleotides: TGTGCCAGCAGCCCAGGGGCCGGTTCATCCTACGAGCAGTACTTC. The encoded protein is CASSPGAGSSYEQYF.

The table lists this clone with a few counts. The V and J genes are TRBV6-6 and TRBJ2-7; the D gene could be TRBD1 or TRBD2 (5 bases each). CDR1 is MNHNY and CDR2 is SVGAGI in the germline V gene (reference sequence). Trimming removed 4 bases from V and 5 bases from J, with 12 bases in between. The CDR3 covers 13 residues. In DNA form, the CDR3 reads TGTGCCAGCAGTTCCTCGGGGCGCGACGAGCAGTACTTC. This encodes CASSSSGRDEQYF.

The chain links TRBV27 to TRBJ2-7; the D is unclear. This CDR3 contains 10 residues. Germline V gene data show CDR1 as MNHEY and CDR2 as SMNVEV (reference sequence). Trimming took off 6 bases at V and 3 bases at J, with 3 bases between the two ends. CDR3 bases: TGTGCCAGCAGCTGCTACGAGCAGTACTTC. Its translation is CASSCYEQYF.

This clone has only a few counts. The chain is built from TRBV4-2 and TRBJ2-3; D not certain. This CDR3 is 15 amino acids long. The germline CDR1 and CDR2 sequences are LGHNA and YNFKEQ. V was trimmed by 4 bases and J by 2 bases, leaving 13 bases between them. CDR3 sequence reads: CASSPGQANTDTQYF. In DNA, the CDR3 is TGTGCCAGCAGCCCGGGCCAGGCTAACACAGATACGCAGTATTTT.

Comments on this clone: Other DNA variants within this sample encode the same CDR3. The chain employs TRBV7-2 and TRBJ2-5, with 10 bases lining up with TRBD1. The CDR3 runs to 14 residues. The junction had 5 bases not matched to a gene; V was cut back by 5 bases and J by 5 bases. Germline lookup yields CDR1 SGHTA and CDR2 FQGNSA. CDR3 coding DNA: TGTGCCAGCAGCCCCGACAGGGGGCGGGAGACCCAGTACTTC. It yields the protein CASSPDRGRETQYF.

The chain employs TRBV11-3 and TRBJ2-2; tentative D call: TRBD2 (5 bases). Germline V gene data show CDR1 as SGHNT and CDR2 as YENEEA. There are 15 residues in the CDR3. V gave up 5 bases and J gave up 3 bases, with 13 bases separating them. CDR3 nucleotide sequence: TGTGCCAGCAGCCCGAGGGCAATGGACACCGGGGAGCTGTTTTTT. Protein sequence: CASSPRAMDTGELFF. Drawing the rest from reference TRBV11-3 and TRBJ2-2, the complete variable domain is EAGVVQSPRYKIIEKKQPVAFWCNPISGHNTLYWYLQNLGQGPELLIRYENEEAVDDSQLPKDRFSAERLKGVDSTLKIQPAELGDSAVYLCASSPRAMDTGELFFGEGSRLTVL.